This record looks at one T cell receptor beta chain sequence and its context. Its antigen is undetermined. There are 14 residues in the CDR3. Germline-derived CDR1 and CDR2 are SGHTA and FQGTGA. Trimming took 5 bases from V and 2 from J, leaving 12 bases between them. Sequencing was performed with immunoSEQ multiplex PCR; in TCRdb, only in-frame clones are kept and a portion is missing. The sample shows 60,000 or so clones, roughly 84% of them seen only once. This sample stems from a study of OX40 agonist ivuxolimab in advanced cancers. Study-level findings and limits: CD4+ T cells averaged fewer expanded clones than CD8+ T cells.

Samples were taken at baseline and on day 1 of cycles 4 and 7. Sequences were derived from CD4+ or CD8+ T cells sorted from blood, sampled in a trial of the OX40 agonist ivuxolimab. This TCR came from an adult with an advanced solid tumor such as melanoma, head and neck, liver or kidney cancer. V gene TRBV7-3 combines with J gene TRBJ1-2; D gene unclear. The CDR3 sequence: CASSPDRFNYGYTF. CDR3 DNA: TGTGCCAGCAGCCCAGACCGATTCAACTATGGCTACACCTTC.